The sample holds a few counts of the clone carrying this T cell receptor beta chain. Its cognate antigen is unknown. This sample stems from a study of beta chain features in type 1 diabetes. The study, taken as a whole, reports: Type 1 diabetes patients showed a moderate but significant shortening of TCRB CDR3s in all four CD4+ subsets.

Every bit of the isolated RNA underwent reverse transcription, so sequencing read expressed TCRB transcripts. Profiling relied on immunoSEQ multiplex PCR, and the TCRdb table lists in-frame clones only, not all of them. The table has roughly 180,000 clones, approximately 8.1% seen once; the top ten hold 0.5%. Sequencing was carried out using central memory CD4+ T cells from blood. The clonotype originates from a man aged 18 to 30 with type 1 diabetes.

CDR3 sequence (DNA): TGTGCCAGCAGGCACCGGAGCTCCACAGATACGCAGTATTTT. This gives the protein CASRHRSSTDTQYF. V gene TRBV27 combines with J gene TRBJ2-3, with D hard to call. V dropped 6 bases and J dropped 2 bases, with 12 bases sitting between them. The CDR3 totals 14 residues. In germline, CDR1 is MNHEY, CDR2 SMNVEV (reference sequence).